The sequence of this T cell receptor beta chain was determined in a study of T-cell reconstitution after alpha-beta-depleted transplantation in children. Points on this clonotype: Its antigen is currently unknown.

Study-level results: Most T-cell counts and diversity one year after the transplant came from T cells that were newly produced. Surviving recipient T cells and intrathymic progenitors accounted for some patients' high TCRbeta diversity at day 60. After transplant, at about two months, alpha-beta T cells were reportedly derived from several hundred expanded graft clones.

Unique molecular identifiers were incorporated during preparation of the TCRbeta library. TCRdb itself ran the PCR reads through MiXCR, one entry per CDR3 protein. The sample includes 77,000 or so distinct CDR3 sequences, about a sixth seen only once; the top ten take about half. The CDR3 consists of 14 residues. In germline, CDR1 is SNHLY, CDR2 FYNNEI. Trimming cost V 5 bases and J 8 bases; bases outside gene matches: 11. The receptor's source is a male patient between 2 and 15 years old who had a stem cell transplant for acute lymphoblastic leukemia, so the T cells may come from the graft donor. This specimen was PBMCs, mostly from graft donor cells, taken 360 days after TCRalphabeta/CD19-depleted stem cell transplant. The gene calls are TRBV2 and TRBJ1-2, with 7 bases matching TRBD1. This CDR3 reads CASSPDRALRGYTF. DNA of the CDR3: TGTGCCAGCAGTCCTGACAGGGCCCTAAGGGGCTACACCTTC. The variable domain in full, with the rest retrieved from reference TRBV2 and TRBJ1-2, is EPEVTQTPSHQVTQMGQEVILRCVPISNHLYFYWYRQILGQKVEFLVSFYNNEISEKSEIFDDQFSVERPDGSNFTLKIRSTKLEDSAMYFCASSPDRALRGYTFGSGTRLTVV.